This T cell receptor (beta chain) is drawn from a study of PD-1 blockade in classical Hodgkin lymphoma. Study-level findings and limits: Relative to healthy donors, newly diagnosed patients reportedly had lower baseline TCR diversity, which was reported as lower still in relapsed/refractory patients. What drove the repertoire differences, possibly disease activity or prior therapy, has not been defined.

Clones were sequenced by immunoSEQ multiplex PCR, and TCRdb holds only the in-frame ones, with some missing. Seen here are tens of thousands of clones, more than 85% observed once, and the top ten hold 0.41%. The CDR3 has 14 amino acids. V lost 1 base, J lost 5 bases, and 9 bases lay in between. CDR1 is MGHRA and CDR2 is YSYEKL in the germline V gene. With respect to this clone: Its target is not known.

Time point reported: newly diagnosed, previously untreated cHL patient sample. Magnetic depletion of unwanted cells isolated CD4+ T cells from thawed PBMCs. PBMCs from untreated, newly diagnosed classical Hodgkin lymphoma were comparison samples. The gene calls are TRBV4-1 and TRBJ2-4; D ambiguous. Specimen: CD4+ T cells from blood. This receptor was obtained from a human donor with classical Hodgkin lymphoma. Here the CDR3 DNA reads TGCGCCAGCAGCCAAGGTGTGGTCCAAAACATTCAGTACTTC. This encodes CASSQGVVQNIQYF.